The 4 T cell receptor beta chains below all came from one sample that was sequenced in a study of cytomegalovirus exposure and HLA in healthy donors. The PCR was carried out with 60 Vbeta primers and 13 Jbeta primers. The method was immunoSEQ multiplex PCR; TCRdb's version includes in-frame clones alone and lacks a portion of them. The table includes around 160,000 clones, about 75% detected once. The material sequenced was PBMCs. The receptors derive from a man in his fifties in good health and CMV-seropositive.

V usage is TRBV5-4 and J usage is TRBJ1-2; 9 nucleotides line up with TRBD1. J gave up 4 bases and V 5 bases, and 12 bases lay outside the gene matches. Germline CDR1 SGHNT, CDR2 YYREEE (reference sequence). This CDR3 spans 16 amino acids. The CDR3 bases are TGTGCCAGCAGTTCCGGGACAGGGATGAGGGTCTATGGCTACACCTTC. Amino acids: CASSSGTGMRVYGYTF.

The chain employs TRBV19 and TRBJ2-2; TRBD2 matches 7 bases. Trimming at V came to 6 bases and at J to 4 bases, leaving 8 bases not matched to a gene. CDR1 and CDR2 from the germline V gene are LNHDA and SQIVND (reference sequence). CDR3 length: 15 residues. The CDR3 loop reads CASSLMGGSTGELFF. CDR3 sequence (DNA): TGTGCCAGTAGCTTGATGGGGGGGAGCACCGGGGAGCTGTTTTTT.

The chain combines TRBV5-4 with TRBJ1-6; the D gene is possibly TRBD1 (5 bases). Germline-derived CDR1 and CDR2 are SGHNT and YYREEE (reference sequence). V was pared by 3 bases and J by 4 bases, with 17 bases between. CDR3 size: 17 residues. The CDR3 loop reads CASSSSFPAGYNSPLHF. The CDR3 region has the DNA TGTGCCAGCAGCTCGAGCTTCCCCGCAGGGTATAATTCACCCCTCCACTTT.

This clone was detected a few times. The chain recombines TRBV11-1 with TRBJ2-5; TRBD1 might be the D (5 bases). CDR3 length: 16 amino acids. Trimming removed 0 bases at V and 4 bases at J, with 15 bases between. The germline gives CDR1 SGHAT, CDR2 FQDESV (reference sequence). The CDR3 here is CASSLAIRGFAETQYF. CDR3 nucleotide sequence: TGTGCCAGCAGCTTAGCGATAAGGGGATTCGCAGAGACCCAGTACTTC.